This entry lists 4 T cell receptor beta chains sequenced from one sample in a study of T cell responses to AZD1222 COVID-19 vaccine. The assay was immunoSEQ multiplex PCR, and TCRdb's table has in-frame clones only and misses some. The sample holds some 120,000 clones, around 85% seen once. The source was peripheral blood, collected on day 0 of AZD1222 vaccination. These receptors originate from an adult in good health.

The chain joins TRBV27 to TRBJ1-5, with D perhaps matching TRBD1 (6 bases). Germline CDR1 is MNHEY and CDR2 is SMNVEV (reference sequence). The ends were cut back, 4 bases at V and 8 bases at J, with 12 bases in the middle. The CDR3 covers 13 residues. CDR3 sequence reads: CASSSNRVEPQHF. DNA for the CDR3: TGTGCCAGCAGTTCTAACAGGGTTGAGCCCCAGCATTTT.

This chain uses TRBV23-1 with TRBJ1-1, with D possibly TRBD1 on 6 matching bases. TRBV23-1 is an open reading frame whose function is uncertain. The CDR3 consists of 17 residues. V was cut by 4 bases and J by 4 bases, with 22 bases left in between. As DNA, the CDR3 is TGCGCCAGCAGTCCTCCCAAACGGTACAGGGTGGGCACTGAAGCTTTCTTT. Protein product: CASSPPKRYRVGTEAFF.

The V call is TRBV7-2, the J call TRBJ2-7; D perhaps matches TRBD1 (5 bases). V gave up 5 bases and J gave up 4 bases, with 12 bases separating them. Germline loops: CDR1 SGHTA, CDR2 FQGNSA. The CDR3 length is 13 residues. Here the CDR3 reads CASSRTQGYEQYF. For the CDR3, the DNA is TGTGCCAGCAGCCGAACCCAGGGTTACGAGCAGTACTTC.

The chain is built from TRBV24-1 and TRBJ1-1, with a possible D match to TRBD1 (6 bases). The CDR3 has 13 amino acids. The germline V gene has CDR1 KGHDR and CDR2 SFDVKD. V lost 7 bases and J 2 bases, leaving 10 bases between the germline ends. The CDR3 region is CATRQGSNTEAFF. The CDR3 DNA sequence: TGTGCCACCAGGCAGGGGTCTAACACTGAAGCTTTCTTT.